Here is one T cell receptor beta chain with its context. Its antigen is not identified. This specimen comes from a study of T cell responses to AZD1222 COVID-19 vaccine. Study-wide results and limits: Spike-specific TCRs gained breadth and depth after people received two AZD1222 doses. Within unmutated variant regions lay the reported targets of nearly half of spike-specific TCRs. Just 5 or 6 AZD1222 recipients tested seropositive at baseline. Dominant at 160-218 and 743-854, vaccine-associated CD4 TCRs also spanned spike.

Sequenced by immunoSEQ multiplex PCR; TCRdb stores in-frame clones only, minus some. This table has 50,000 to 65,000 clones, roughly 87% appearing once. Trimming shortened V by 3 bases and J by 8 bases, and 16 bases separated the two germline ends. The CDR3 runs to 14 residues. The germline gives CDR1 KGHDR, CDR2 SFDVKD. Specimen: peripheral blood, collected 28 days after the second AZD1222 dose. The sequence derives from an adult who received the AZD1222 COVID-19 vaccine. This chain links TRBV24-1 with TRBJ2-7; D gene uncertain. The CDR3 DNA reads TGTGCCACCAGTGATACCGGGCCCCACTCCCAGCAGTACTTC. This translates into CATSDTGPHSQQYF.